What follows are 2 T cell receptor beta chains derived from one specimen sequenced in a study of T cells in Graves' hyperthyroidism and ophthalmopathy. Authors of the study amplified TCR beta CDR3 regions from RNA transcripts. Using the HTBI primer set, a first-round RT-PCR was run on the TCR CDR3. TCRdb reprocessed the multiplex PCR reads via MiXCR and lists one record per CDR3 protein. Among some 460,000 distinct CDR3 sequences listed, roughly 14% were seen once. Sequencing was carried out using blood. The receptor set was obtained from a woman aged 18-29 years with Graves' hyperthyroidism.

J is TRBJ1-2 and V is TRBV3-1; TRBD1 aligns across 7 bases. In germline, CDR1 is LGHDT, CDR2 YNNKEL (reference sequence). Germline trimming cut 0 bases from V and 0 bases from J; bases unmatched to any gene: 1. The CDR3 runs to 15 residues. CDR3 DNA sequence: TGTGCCAGCAGCCAAGAGACAGGGCCTAACTATGGCTACACCTTC. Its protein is CASSQETGPNYGYTF.

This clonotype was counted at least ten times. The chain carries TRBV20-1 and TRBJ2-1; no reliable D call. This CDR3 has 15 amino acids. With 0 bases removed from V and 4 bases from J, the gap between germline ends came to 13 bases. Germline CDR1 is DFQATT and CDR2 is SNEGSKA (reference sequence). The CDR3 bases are TGCAGTGCTAGAGATAGGGCTAGGGCATACAATGAGCAGTTCTTC. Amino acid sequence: CSARDRARAYNEQFF.